This T cell receptor beta chain was identified in a study of vaccination and CD4 T cells after COVID-19. The CDR3 covers 16 residues. V shed 7 bases and J shed 0 bases, with 16 bases lying between them. CDR1 is LNHDA and CDR2 is SQIVND in the germline V gene (reference sequence). Treatment meaning: approximately nine-day PBMC culture with coronavirus spike peptide pools or control peptides (ViraFEST assay). Gathering of the CD4+ T cells, from the unexposed donor, took place before the COVID-19 pandemic (2011-2018). In the case of this clonotype: Antigen specificity is unknown.

Sequencing of cultured CD4+ T cell DNA used the Oncomine TCR Beta short-read assay. TCRdb re-called the PCR reads through MiXCR, storing one row per CDR3 protein. The sample has nearly 8,500 distinct CDR3 sequences, approximately 37% seen once. The sequence came from a human donor in good health. The chain is built from TRBV19 and TRBJ1-5; D unclear. The sample taken for sequencing was CD4+ T cells from blood, cultured in vitro. CDR3 residues: CASIPRWTDSNQPQHF. The CDR3 DNA follows: TGTGCCAGTATACCACGTTGGACGGATAGCAATCAGCCCCAGCATTTT.